These 8 T cell receptor beta chains originate from one sample sequenced in a study of cytomegalovirus exposure and HLA in healthy donors. This PCR relied on a set of 60 Vbeta primers and 13 Jbeta primers. The assay was immunoSEQ multiplex PCR, and TCRdb's table has in-frame clones only and misses some. The table shows about 160,000 clones, with around 79% occurring only once. Sequencing input: PBMCs. The receptors derive from a human donor in good health.

The rearrangement uses TRBV2 and TRBJ2-7; D gene uncertain. The CDR3 totals 13 residues. Trimming took 5 bases from V and 0 from J, leaving 8 bases between them. The germline V gene has CDR1 SNHLY and CDR2 FYNNEI. The CDR3 sequence: CASSSPSSYEQYF. In DNA form, the CDR3 reads TGTGCCAGCAGTAGCCCGAGCTCCTACGAGCAGTACTTC.

Concerning this clone itself: At one end, the junction sequence differs from germline, possibly due to a read error. The rearrangement joins TRBV7-9 to TRBJ1-5; D remains unclear. The length of the CDR3 is 12 residues. The germline V gene has CDR1 SEHNR and CDR2 FQNEAQ (reference sequence). In DNA, the CDR3 is TGTTCCAGCAGCCATCCCAATCAGCCCCAGCATTTT. This codes for CSSSHPNQPQHF.

Only a few counts were recorded for this clone. The rearrangement joins TRBV19 to TRBJ1-1; D might be TRBD1 (5 bases). V was trimmed by 5 bases and J by 2 bases, leaving 18 bases between them. Per the germline V gene, CDR1 is LNHDA and CDR2 is SQIVND (reference sequence). This CDR3 contains 16 residues. In nucleotides, the CDR3 is TGTGCCAGTAGTTACCTCATTAGGGGCCCAAACACTGAAGCTTTCTTT. Translating it yields CASSYLIRGPNTEAFF.

This chain joins TRBV9 and TRBJ2-3; a possible D gene is TRBD2 (6 bases). Trimming pared 0 bases from V and 4 bases from J, leaving 12 bases between. The V gene's germline CDR1 is SGDLS and CDR2 YYNGEE. CDR3 length equals 15 residues. The CDR3 DNA sequence: TGTGCCAGCAGCGTAGGTGGTAGCGGCCCAGATACGCAGTATTTT. It codes for CASSVGGSGPDTQYF. Full variable domain (missing parts from reference TRBV9 and TRBJ2-3): DSGVTQTPKHLITATGQRVTLRCSPRSGDLSVYWYQQSLDQGLQFLIQYYNGEERAKGNILERFSAQQFPDLHSELNLSSLELGDSALYFCASSVGGSGPDTQYFGPGTRLTVL.

The chain recombines TRBV7-9 with TRBJ1-1; the D is unclear. CDR1 is SEHNR and CDR2 is FQNEAQ in the germline V gene (reference sequence). The CDR3 length is 15 residues. Between the trimmed V and J ends, which lost 4 bases and 6 bases, there was a span of 18 bases. The CDR3, as DNA: TGTGCCAGCAGCTCACCCCTCGGGGAGGTCCCTGAAGCTTTCTTT. Its protein is CASSSPLGEVPEAFF. The variable domain in full, completed from reference TRBV7-9 and TRBJ1-1, reads DTGVSQNPRHKITKRGQNVTFRCDPISEHNRLYWYRQTLGQGPEFLTYFQNEAQLEKSRLLSDRFSAERPKGSFSTLEIQRTEQGDSAMYLCASSSPLGEVPEAFFGQGTRLTVV.

The chain is built from TRBV5-4 and TRBJ1-4, with a weak D call TRBD1 (5 bases). Trimming took 8 bases from V and 0 from J, leaving 8 bases between them. The germline V gene has CDR1 SGHNT and CDR2 YYREEE (reference sequence). This CDR3 is 13 amino acids long. The CDR3 loop is CARGGPTNEKLFF. The CDR3, as DNA: TGTGCCAGGGGGGGACCAACTAATGAAAAACTGTTTTTT.

This sequence joins TRBV11-2 and TRBJ2-7; D not certain. Trimming pared 4 bases from V and 6 bases from J, leaving 13 bases between. The CDR3 length is 13 residues. Germline CDR1 is SGHAT and CDR2 is FQNNGV. The CDR3 DNA sequence: TGTGCCAGCAGCTCGCCCCGGGTAAGCGAGCAGTACTTC. Translated: CASSSPRVSEQYF.

The V call is TRBV4-1, the J call TRBJ2-3; 7 positions agree with TRBD2. CDR1 is MGHRA and CDR2 is YSYEKL in the germline V gene. The CDR3 extends over 17 amino acids. Trimming took 2 bases from V and 0 from J; bases not matched to a gene: 8. The CDR3 loop is CASSQPTTSRSTDTQYF. The CDR3 DNA follows: TGCGCCAGCAGCCAACCTACGACTAGCCGAAGCACAGATACGCAGTATTTT.